This record looks at one T cell receptor (beta chain) sequence and its context. Study processing details: Amplification from reference gene primers served as the basis for estimated nucleated cell counts. Sequencing was performed with immunoSEQ multiplex PCR; in TCRdb, only in-frame clones are kept and a portion is missing. V and J calls and clone size are those listed in that table; D and trimming were worked out from the DNA. The sample lists fewer than 70,000 clones; 84% were seen once. This entry comes from a study of blood T cell repertoires in COVID-19. In the study overall: Whether acute or convalescent, the COVID-19 samples came from the United States, Italy and Spain. From T cells, B-cell-depleted T cells, or PBMCs came the material, which was cDNA or gDNA.

This CDR3 region has 14 residues. Unmatched junction bases numbered 3, after V lost 4 bases and J lost 7 bases. CDR1 and CDR2 (germline): SGHTS, YDEGEE. The chain couples TRBV5-8 to TRBJ2-1; 12 bases align to TRBD2. The source of this sequence is a man in his forties or fifties with active COVID-19. Source material: peripheral blood. The CDR3 nucleotides read TGTGCCAGCAGCAAGGGACTAGCGGGTAATGAGCAGTTCTTC. Amino acids: CASSKGLAGNEQFF.